Presented here are 20 T cell receptor beta chains from one specimen sequenced in a study of cytomegalovirus exposure and HLA in healthy donors (TCRdb year 2017). Library creation used the immunoSEQ multiplex PCR assay. The multiplex PCR relied on a mix of 60 forward primers for TCR Vbeta segments and 13 reverse primers for TCR Jbeta segments. Sourced from immuneACCESS, this table was stored by TCRdb with only in-frame sequences that have V and J called. A share of the clones is absent; for the studies checked, an unresolved V gene accounts for under half, and the remainder has no known explanation. This sample holds about 280,000 clones; 80% to 90% were observed only once. The ten largest clonotypes hold about 2.5% of the sample. The sample taken for sequencing was PBMCs. The receptors were gathered from a woman between 18 and 29 years old in good health and CMV-seronegative.

This sequence joins TRBV20-1 and TRBJ1-1, with unresolved D. The length of the CDR3 is 11 residues. V lost 5 bases, J lost 10 bases, and 14 bases lay in between. Germline V gene lookup returns CDR1 DFQATT and CDR2 SNEGSKA (reference sequence). The CDR3, as DNA: TGCAGTGCTGCGCGCTCAGGTGGAGCTTTCTTT. It yields the protein CSAARSGGAFF.

The chain uses TRBV9 and TRBJ2-7, with 8 bases matching TRBD2. Germline values: CDR1 SGDLS, CDR2 YYNGEE. The CDR3 extends over 16 amino acids. The V gene end was trimmed by 3 bases and the J gene end by 4 bases; junction bases not matched to a gene: 12. Here the CDR3 DNA reads TGTGCCAGCAGCGCCTCGGGGGGGGCGAGAATGTACGAGCAGTACTTC. Protein product: CASSASGGARMYEQYF.

This clone turned up a few times. The chain carries TRBV13 and TRBJ2-5; tentatively, D is TRBD2 (7 bases). The germline V and J ends were trimmed by 0 bases and 3 bases, with 14 bases remaining between them. Germline V lookup: CDR1 PRHDT, CDR2 FYEKMQ (reference sequence). This CDR3 contains 16 residues. CDR3 sequence: CASSLGRAGAEETQYF. The CDR3 nucleotides read TGTGCCAGCAGCTTAGGCCGGGCGGGGGCCGAAGAGACCCAGTACTTC.

The CDR3 reads CASRSGPLEQYF. The CDR3 nucleotides are TGTGCCAGCAGGTCGGGTCCCTTGGAGCAGTACTTC. The V and J genes are TRBV7-9 and TRBJ2-7; the D is unclear. Germline loops: CDR1 SEHNR, CDR2 FQNEAQ (reference sequence). V lost 6 bases and J lost 7, with 13 bases in between. This CDR3 spans 12 amino acids.

This clone occurred once. At one end the junction does not follow the germline gene, possibly because of a read error. CDR3 residues: CSSSLVENTEAFF. CDR3 in DNA: TGTTCCAGCAGCTTAGTAGAGAACACTGAAGCTTTCTTT. The genes are TRBV7-9 and TRBJ1-1; D is undetermined. The CDR3 consists of 13 residues. Germline assignment: CDR1 SEHNR and CDR2 FQNEAQ (reference sequence).

This chain links TRBV19 with TRBJ1-6; TRBD1 matches 7 bases. J gave up 10 bases and V 10 bases, and 13 bases lay outside the gene matches. CDR3 length: 14 residues. The germline V gene encodes CDR1 LNHDA and CDR2 SQIVND (reference sequence). The CDR3 region is CATTSTGTRSPLHF. As DNA, the CDR3 is TGTGCCACTACTTCGACAGGGACGAGGTCACCCCTCCACTTT.

The CDR3 nucleotides are TGTGCCAGCTTAGGAGTGGTTGGACAGGACTATGGCTACACCTTC. Translation gives CASLGVVGQDYGYTF. The V call is TRBV2, the J call TRBJ1-2, with 7 bases matching TRBD1. This CDR3 contains 15 residues. Germline CDR1 reads SNHLY; CDR2 reads FYNNEI. V lost 8 bases to trimming and J lost 3 bases; unmatched junction nucleotides: 12.

The rearrangement uses TRBV4-1 and TRBJ2-2; 7 positions match TRBD1. The CDR3 length is 14 residues. CDR1 MGHRA and CDR2 YSYEKL come from the germline V gene. Trimming removed 6 bases from V and 4 bases from J; junction bases left unmatched: 5. The DNA for the CDR3 is TGCGCCAGCAGTTCACAGGGGACCACCGGGGAGCTGTTTTTT. Translation: CASSSQGTTGELFF.

V usage is TRBV9 and J usage is TRBJ2-5, with TRBD2 matching over 11 bases. With 0 bases clipped from V and 4 bases from J, the junction kept 5 bases outside the gene matches. The CDR3 spans 16 residues. The germline V gene encodes CDR1 SGDLS and CDR2 YYNGEE. The CDR3 loop is CASSVEGSGGAETQYF. For the CDR3, the DNA is TGTGCCAGCAGCGTAGAGGGTAGCGGGGGGGCAGAGACCCAGTACTTC.

The CDR3 DNA sequence: TGTGCCAGCAGTTTATCAAACAGCCCCACCGGGGAGCTGTTTTTT. Residues: CASSLSNSPTGELFF. The chain employs TRBV27 and TRBJ2-2; no clear D gene. The CDR3 covers 15 residues. V lost 0 bases and J 4 bases, leaving 9 bases between the germline ends. CDR1 and CDR2 from the germline V gene are MNHEY and SMNVEV (reference sequence).

For the CDR3, the DNA is TGTGCCAGCAGTGAAGGAGTATGGAAAGGGGACTATGGCTACACCTTC. Translating it yields CASSEGVWKGDYGYTF. The rearrangement uses TRBV6-1 and TRBJ1-2; the D gene is possibly TRBD1 (5 bases). CDR1 MNHNS and CDR2 SASEGT come from the germline V gene. The CDR3 is 16 residues long. Trimming cost V 1 base and J 3 bases, with 15 bases left between them.

The chain links TRBV6-6 to TRBJ1-1; the D gene is possibly TRBD1 (6 bases). V was pared by 6 bases and J by 0 bases, with 11 bases between. CDR1 is MNHNY and CDR2 is SVGAGI in the germline V gene (reference sequence). The CDR3 is made up of 14 amino acids. CDR3 residues: CASRRAGVNTEAFF. The CDR3 DNA is TGTGCCAGCAGACGTGCAGGGGTGAACACTGAAGCTTTCTTT.

A remark on this clone: Other DNA sequences from this sample encode an identical CDR3 as well. This chain connects TRBV9 to TRBJ1-1; the match to TRBD1 covers 8 bases. Trimming at V came to 4 bases and at J to 12 bases, leaving 11 bases not matched to a gene. This CDR3 region has 13 residues. Looked up from germline, CDR1 is SGDLS and CDR2 is YYNGEE. CDR3 protein: CASSKLDRVETFF. In DNA form, the CDR3 reads TGTGCCAGCAGCAAACTGGACAGGGTTGAGACTTTCTTT.

V gene TRBV27 combines with J gene TRBJ2-7; 12 bases align to TRBD2. Germline CDR1 and CDR2: MNHEY and SMNVEV (reference sequence). Germline trimming cut 5 bases from V and 1 base from J; bases unmatched to any gene: 6. This CDR3 is built from 16 residues. The CDR3 sequence: CASSRGTSGLSYEQYF. CDR3 nucleotides: TGTGCCAGCAGTCGAGGGACTAGCGGGCTTTCCTACGAGCAGTACTTC.

The chain joins TRBV30 to TRBJ2-7; 11 nucleotides align to TRBD1. The CDR3 is 15 amino acids. Germline V gene sequence: CDR1 GTSNPN, CDR2 SVGIG (reference sequence). With V trimmed by 0 bases and J by 3 bases, 4 bases remained unmatched. The CDR3, as DNA: TGTGCCTGGAGTGTAGGACAGGGGGCAGTCTACGAGCAGTACTTC. Amino acids: CAWSVGQGAVYEQYF.

The chain couples TRBV6-6 to TRBJ2-7; 9 bases fit TRBD1. Germline-derived CDR1 and CDR2 are MNHNY and SVGAGI (reference sequence). J was trimmed by 4 bases and V by 6 bases; bases with no gene match: 13. The CDR3 length is 16 residues. The CDR3 bases are TGTGCCAGCAGGGACCGAGGGACAGGGTTTATATACGAGCAGTACTTC. It specifies CASRDRGTGFIYEQYF.

The rearrangement joins TRBV10-2 to TRBJ1-5; unclear D gene. V lost 0 bases and J 2 bases, leaving 5 bases between the germline ends. CDR1 is WSHSY, CDR2 SAAADI, per germline. The CDR3 runs 14 residues. CDR3 residues: CASSESGGNQPQHF. Here the CDR3 DNA reads TGCGCCAGCAGTGAGTCCGGTGGCAATCAGCCCCAGCATTTT.

V is TRBV9 and J is TRBJ1-6; possibly TRBD1 for D (5 bases). The CDR3 spans 15 residues. V was clipped by 0 bases and J by 10 bases, with 14 bases between them. Germline loops: CDR1 SGDLS, CDR2 YYNGEE. The CDR3 loop is CASSVGAGIGSPLHF. CDR3 in DNA: TGTGCCAGCAGCGTAGGGGCAGGGATAGGATCACCCCTCCACTTT.

This clone has a single count. The chain couples TRBV5-4 to TRBJ2-7; 11 bases map to TRBD2. This CDR3 region has 15 residues. Germline CDR1 SGHNT, CDR2 YYREEE (reference sequence). V was pared by 5 bases and J by 3 bases, with 7 bases of the junction left unmatched. As DNA, the CDR3 is TGTGCCAGCAGACAAGGGACTAGCGGAAACTACGAGCAGTACTTC. Encoded protein: CASRQGTSGNYEQYF.

The V gene is TRBV7-9, the J gene TRBJ1-3, with D unresolved. The CDR3 consists of 16 residues. V was shortened by 3 bases and J by 4 bases, with 16 bases between the two germline ends. Germline loops: CDR1 SEHNR, CDR2 FQNEAQ (reference sequence). The CDR3 loop is CASSFMTQASGNTIYF. As DNA, the CDR3 is TGTGCCAGCAGCTTTATGACCCAGGCATCAGGAAACACCATATATTTT.